One sample yielded the 30 T cell receptor beta chains listed below, sequenced in a study of tumor and adjacent non-tumor tissue in lung cancer. This sample's RNA came from whole unsorted tissue. The normal lung tissue was taken more than 3 cm from the tumor edge. TCRbeta libraries were built with three rounds of nested PCR, modified from ARM-PCR. Using its own MiXCR run on the multiplex PCR reads, TCRdb lists one record per CDR3 protein. This table holds about 90,000 distinct CDR3 sequences, under 80% found once. Sequences were obtained from distant non-tumor lung tissue. These receptors came from a woman between 50 and 59 years old with non-small cell lung cancer.

This clonotype was detected ten times or more. The chain employs TRBV28 and TRBJ2-5; 10 nucleotides line up with TRBD1. CDR1 and CDR2 (germline): MDHEN, SYDVKM. The ends lost 4 bases at V and 1 base at J; junction bases unmatched: 15. The CDR3 has 19 amino acids. The DNA for the CDR3 is TGTGCCAGCAGTTCCCCCCCCTGGGACAGGGGACGATTCCAAGAGACCCAGTACTTC. The encoded protein is CASSSPPWDRGRFQETQYF.

For this clonotype: Its ends do not fully match the called genes, so a read error is possible. The chain carries TRBV11-2 and TRBJ2-3; D is undetermined. This CDR3 spans 16 amino acids. CDR1 SGHAT and CDR2 FQNNGV come from the germline V gene. The CDR3 DNA is TGTGCTAGCAGCTTAGGTGTATGGGTTGAGACAAATACGCAGTATTTT. This gives the protein CASSLGVWVETNTQYF.

J is TRBJ1-1 and V is TRBV4-2, with 7 bases aligning to TRBD1. J gave up 2 bases and V 5 bases, and 5 bases lay outside the gene matches. Germline lookup yields CDR1 LGHNA and CDR2 YNFKEQ. This CDR3 spans 14 amino acids. The CDR3 loop reads CASSKQGVNTEAFF. CDR3 DNA: TGTGCCAGCAGCAAGCAGGGGGTCAACACTGAAGCTTTCTTT.

Comments on this clonotype: A single base separates this from a much larger clone, so it may be a read error. V gene TRBV28 combines with J gene TRBJ2-7; the D gene is possibly TRBD2 (5 bases). Trimming removed 10 bases at V and 4 bases at J, with 17 bases between. This CDR3 is built from 13 residues. Looked up from germline, CDR1 is MDHEN and CDR2 is SYDVKM. Here the CDR3 reads CATLLGEGYEQYF. The DNA of the CDR3 is TGTGCCACCCTCCTCGGAGAGGGATACGAGCAGTACTTC.

As concerns this clonotype: This sequence may be a read error, since a much larger clone differs from it by one base. The chain has TRBV24-1 and TRBJ2-1; 10 nucleotides agree with TRBD1. The CDR3 is 16 amino acids. Germline lookup yields CDR1 KGHDR and CDR2 SFDVKD. This chain's CDR3 is CATSGTGGSSYNERFF. The CDR3 nucleotides are TGTGCCACCAGTGGGACAGGGGGGAGCTCCTACAATGAGCGGTTCTTC.

Details on this clonotype: At one end the junction does not follow the germline gene, possibly because of a read error. The CDR3 nucleotides are TGCGCCAGCAGCCAAGCCGGGTCGGTTAACATCGGGGAGCTGTTTTTT. Protein sequence: CASSQAGSVNIGELFF. V usage is TRBV4-1 and J usage is TRBJ2-2; no reliable D call. The germline CDR1 and CDR2 sequences are MGHRA and YSYEKL. This CDR3 is 16 amino acids long.

About this clonotype: Relative to the germline gene, one junction end is altered; a read error may explain this. The chain couples TRBV9 to TRBJ2-1, with 8 bases fitting TRBD2. The CDR3 extends over 19 amino acids. CDR1 and CDR2 from the germline V gene are SGDLS and YYNGEE. In DNA form, the CDR3 reads TGTGACAGCAGCGTACACACTAATTCCCTAGCGGGCGATGACAATGAGCAGTTCTTC. Translating gives CDSSVHTNSLAGDDNEQFF.

Points on this clonotype: Since no conserved phenylalanine or tryptophan closes the CDR3, a read error is the likely cause. The chain uses TRBV20-1 and TRBJ2-7; possibly TRBD2 for D (6 bases). CDR1 DFQATT and CDR2 SNEGSKA come from the germline V gene (reference sequence). This CDR3 spans 14 amino acids. This chain's CDR3 is CNAKLAQSSYEQYL. In DNA, the CDR3 is TGCAATGCCAAGCTAGCGCAGAGCTCCTACGAGCAGTACTTA.

This clonotype showed up just a few times. The chain joins TRBV29-1 to TRBJ2-5; D is undetermined. The germline gives CDR1 SQVTM, CDR2 ANQGSEA. This CDR3 is built from 11 residues. CDR3 residues: CSTRHGETQYF. As DNA, the CDR3 is TGCAGTACCAGACATGGGGAGACCCAGTACTTC.

The chain carries TRBV12-3 or TRBV12-4 and TRBJ2-7, with 9 bases identical to TRBD1. The CDR3 loop spans 15 amino acids. J lost 2 bases, V lost 11 bases, and 13 bases had no gene match. CDR3 sequence (DNA): TGTGCCTGCAACCAGGGACAGGGCGCCACCTACGAGCAGTACTTC. It is translated as CACNQGQGATYEQYF.

This clonotype showed up just once. The chain uses TRBV29-1 and TRBJ2-7; D is possibly TRBD2 (5 bases). V gave up 4 bases and J gave up 4 bases, with 14 bases separating them. CDR1 and CDR2 from the germline V gene are SQVTM and ANQGSEA. CDR3 size: 13 residues. DNA for the CDR3: TGCAGCGTTGTGGAGACTACCTGGTACGAGCAGTACTTC. Translation: CSVVETTWYEQYF.

About this clonotype: Germline and junction disagree at one end, which may indicate a read error. In DNA, the CDR3 is TGTGCCAGCTGCCCCCGACAAGTCTACGAGCACTACTTC. Amino acid sequence: CASCPRQVYEHYF. The gene calls are TRBV6-5 and TRBJ2-7, with D unclear. Germline values: CDR1 MNHEY, CDR2 SVGAGI. The CDR3 loop spans 13 amino acids.

As for this clonotype: The CDR3 ends on some other residue instead of the conserved phenylalanine or tryptophan, so this is likely a read error. The V and J genes are TRBV6-6 and TRBJ1-2; D is undetermined. Trimming removed 2 bases from V and 6 bases from J, with 10 bases in between. Germline lookup yields CDR1 MNHNY and CDR2 SVGAGI (reference sequence). This CDR3 region has 13 residues. CDR3 residues: CASSYAGEDGYTS. In DNA, the CDR3 is TGTGCCAGCAGTTACGCAGGCGAGGATGGCTACACCTCT.

With regard to this clonotype: This could be a read error, since a much larger clone is one nucleotide away. V usage is TRBV20-1 and J usage is TRBJ1-5, with D perhaps matching TRBD1 (5 bases). The V end was cut by 6 bases, the J end by 8 bases, with 20 bases between. There are 14 residues in the CDR3. Per the germline V gene, CDR1 is DFQATT and CDR2 is SNEGSKA (reference sequence). The CDR3 reads CSAPGGGEHEPQHF. The CDR3 DNA reads TGCAGTGCCCCCGGGGGAGGGGAACATGAGCCCCAGCATTTT.

The gene calls are TRBV11-2 and TRBJ2-3; D gene uncertain. The germline V and J ends were trimmed by 8 bases and 5 bases, with 8 bases remaining between them. Per germline, CDR1 SGHAT and CDR2 FQNNGV. The CDR3 runs to 11 residues. CDR3 coding DNA: TGTGCCAGCTTATCGGGAGATACGCAGTATTTT. This sequence encodes CASLSGDTQYF.

Notes on this clonotype: Germline is not matched at one junction end, which may reflect a read error. This rearrangement joins TRBV20-1 to TRBJ2-1, with D uncertain. The length of the CDR3 is 14 residues. Germline CDR1 and CDR2: DFQATT and SNEGSKA (reference sequence). CDR3 in DNA: TGCAGTGCTAGTGATTGGCGGAACTACAATGAGCTGTTCTTC. Translated, it gives CSASDWRNYNELFF.

A remark on this clonotype: A clone one base away is much larger, so this may be a read error. The chain employs TRBV29-1 and TRBJ2-7; 7 bases match TRBD1. Germline lookup yields CDR1 SQVTM and CDR2 ANQGSEA. V lost 5 bases to trimming and J lost 3 bases; unmatched junction nucleotides: 10. The CDR3 extends over 14 amino acids. The CDR3 here is CSVLLDRRLYEQYF. Here the CDR3 DNA reads TGCAGCGTTCTTCTGGACAGGAGGCTCTACGAGCAGTACTTC.

Regarding this clonotype: A much larger clonotype is one base distant, so this may be a read error. V is TRBV4-1 and J is TRBJ2-5; no reliable D call. The CDR3 is 15 residues long. Germline CDR1 and CDR2: MGHRA and YSYEKL. The CDR3 loop reads CASSRLETDQGTQYF. In nucleotides, the CDR3 is TGCGCCAGCAGCCGACTTGAGACCGACCAAGGGACCCAGTACTTC.

For this clonotype: A much larger clone lies a single base off, so this may be a read error. This rearrangement joins TRBV7-8 to TRBJ2-1; D possibly corresponds to TRBD2 (5 bases). Germline CDR1 and CDR2: SGHVS and FQNEAQ. The CDR3 has 15 amino acids. The CDR3 DNA follows: TGTGCCAGCAGCTTAGCGCCGGGTATTGACTATTTGCAGATCTTC. This encodes CASSLAPGIDYLQIF.

Judged by abundance, this clonotype is medium-sized (0.01 to 0.1%). J is TRBJ2-7 and V is TRBV6-2 or TRBV6-3; D not certain. This CDR3 is 14 amino acids long. V was shortened by 2 bases and J by 9 bases, with 17 bases between the two germline ends. CDR1 is MNHEY and CDR2 is SVGEGT in the germline V gene. This CDR3 reads CASSYDKATSVQYF. CDR3 DNA sequence: TGTGCCAGCAGTTACGACAAGGCGACCTCTGTGCAGTACTTC.

Concerning this clonotype: Compared with germline, one end of the junction differs, possibly owing to a read error. V and J are TRBV6-5 and TRBJ2-1; 7 nucleotides match TRBD1. The germline gives CDR1 MNHEY, CDR2 SVGAGI. This CDR3 region has 14 residues. In DNA, the CDR3 is TGTGCCAGCACTACCGGGACAGCCTACAATGACCAGTTCTTC. Translating it yields CASTTGTAYNDQFF.

This clonotype was seen once. A read error may account for a junction end that differs from germline. This chain connects TRBV10-3 to TRBJ1-3; D is ambiguous. The germline V gene has CDR1 ENHRY and CDR2 SYGVKD. This CDR3 contains 18 residues. The CDR3 nucleotides are TGTGCCATCAGAGAGTCCGGTGGGAGATTTAACTCTGGAAACACCATATACTTT. Its translation is CAIRESGGRFNSGNTIYF.

As concerns this clonotype: The junction and the germline gene differ at one end; a read error may be behind it. The chain is built from TRBV6-1 and TRBJ2-1; the D gene is possibly TRBD2 (5 bases). This CDR3 region has 16 residues. Germline V gives CDR1 MNHNS, CDR2 SASEGT. Here the CDR3 reads CVSSDAPGGFYNEQFF. In DNA, the CDR3 is TGTGTCAGCAGTGATGCTCCGGGCGGGTTTTACAATGAGCAGTTCTTT.

Points on this clonotype: At one of its ends the junction is not consistent with the germline gene, which may arise from a read error. V gene TRBV11-2 combines with J gene TRBJ2-5; D gene ambiguous. CDR1 is SGHAT, CDR2 FQNNGV, per germline. The CDR3 length is 18 residues. CDR3 in amino acids: CTSSSAGPVQNFKETQYF. CDR3 in DNA: TGTACCAGCAGTTCCGCAGGACCGGTACAGAATTTTAAAGAGACCCAGTACTTC.

V gene TRBV20-1 combines with J gene TRBJ1-2, with a weak D call TRBD1 (6 bases). The V gene lost 8 bases and the J gene lost 6 bases, with 25 bases spanning the gap. Germline CDR1 reads DFQATT; CDR2 reads SNEGSKA (reference sequence). This CDR3 has 15 amino acids. Here the CDR3 reads CSTTFSGQRRNGYTF. The CDR3 nucleotides are TGCAGTACCACGTTCTCTGGACAGAGAAGGAATGGCTACACCTTC.

The chain has TRBV29-1 and TRBJ2-3; D remains unclear. Germline assignment: CDR1 SQVTM and CDR2 ANQGSEA. This CDR3 region has 12 residues. V was clipped by 7 bases and J by 1 base, with 9 bases between them. CDR3 in DNA: TGCAGCGCTGGTAGAGGCACAGATACGCAGTATTTT. Amino acids: CSAGRGTDTQYF.

Remarks on this clonotype: The junction does not match germline at one end; this may be a read error. DNA for the CDR3: TGTGCCAGCATTGGACAGGGGATATGGACTGAGGCTTTCTTT. Protein product: CASIGQGIWTEAFF. The chain carries TRBV28 and TRBJ1-1; TRBD1 matches 9 bases. CDR1 MDHEN and CDR2 SYDVKM come from the germline V gene. The CDR3 is made up of 14 amino acids.

The gene calls are TRBV29-1 and TRBJ1-2; TRBD1 matches at 7 bases. CDR1 is SQVTM, CDR2 ANQGSEA, per germline. The length of the CDR3 is 13 residues. CDR3 nucleotides: TGCAACGTGATAGGGGGCGCGGACTATGGCTACACCTTC. This gives the protein CNVIGGADYGYTF.

As to this clonotype: The junction departs from germline at one end; a sequencing error may be responsible. J is TRBJ2-5 and V is TRBV4-1; D possibly corresponds to TRBD2 (6 bases). Germline V gene sequence: CDR1 MGHRA, CDR2 YSYEKL. CDR3 length: 16 residues. The CDR3 loop is CTSSHDPGGLPETQYF. The CDR3 DNA is TGCACCAGCAGCCACGACCCAGGAGGGCTTCCCGAGACCCAGTACTTC.

Worth noting for this clonotype: Mismatch with germline at one junction end may stem from a read error. The chain uses TRBV6-1 and TRBJ2-7, with 9 bases fitting TRBD2. Looked up from germline, CDR1 is MNHNS and CDR2 is SASEGT. The CDR3 contains 15 residues. In DNA, the CDR3 is TGTGCCGGCAGTGAATTTCAAGCGGGAGGATACGAGCAGTACTTC. Its protein product is CAGSEFQAGGYEQYF.